This T cell receptor beta chain was captured in a study of tumor-infiltrating lymphocytes in primary liver carcinoma. V was pared by 0 bases and J by 3 bases, with 9 bases between. The germline gives CDR1 MGHRA, CDR2 YSYEKL. The CDR3 length is 16 residues. This clonotype was found many times. Total RNA amounting to 450 to 500 ng was the source from which TCR beta cDNA was made with a constant-region primer. Libraries for TCR beta were built through three nested multiplex PCR rounds, which together made up a slightly modified ARM-PCR procedure. Use of TRBV1-TRBV30 forward primers with a C-beta reverse primer characterized the first two PCR rounds, which lasted around 9 cycles each. In TCRdb, the multiplex PCR reads were re-called with MiXCR into one record per CDR3 protein. The sample lists about 310,000 distinct CDR3 sequences, 50% to 60% seen once, with about 17% in the top ten. Both blood RNA, taken from unsorted whole blood, and germline DNA were extracted. Patients showed chronic HBV infection and an absence of prior treatment. The researchers drew 3 to 5 milliliters of peripheral blood before surgery.

The source material was peripheral blood. The gene calls are TRBV4-1 and TRBJ1-6, with D possibly TRBD1 on 5 matching bases. The sequence derives from a woman younger than 45 with primary liver carcinoma and hepatitis B virus infection. The CDR3 nucleotides read TGCGCCAGCAGCCAAGATTGGGGGGGCTATAATTCACCCCTCCACTTT. This codes for CASSQDWGGYNSPLHF.